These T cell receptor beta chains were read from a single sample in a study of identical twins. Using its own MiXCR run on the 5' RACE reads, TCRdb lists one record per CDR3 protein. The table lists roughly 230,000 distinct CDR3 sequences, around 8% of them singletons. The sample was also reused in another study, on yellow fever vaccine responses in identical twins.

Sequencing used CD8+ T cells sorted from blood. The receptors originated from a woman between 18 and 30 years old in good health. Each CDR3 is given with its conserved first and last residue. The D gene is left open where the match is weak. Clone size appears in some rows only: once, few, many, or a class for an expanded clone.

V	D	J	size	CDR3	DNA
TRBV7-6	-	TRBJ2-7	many	CASSLGGGEPYEQYF	TGTGCCAGCAGCTTAGGAGGGGGGGAACCTTACGAGCAGTACTTC
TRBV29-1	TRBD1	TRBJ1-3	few	CSVDATGDGNTIYF	TGCAGCGTTGACGCGACAGGGGACGGAAACACCATATATTTT
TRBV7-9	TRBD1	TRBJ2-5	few	CAGKRQGEETQYF	TGTGCCGGAAAAAGACAGGGGGAAGAGACCCAGTACTTC
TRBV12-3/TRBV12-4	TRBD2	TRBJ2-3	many	CASSPSPLADLTDTQYF	TGTGCCAGCAGCCCCAGCCCGCTAGCGGACCTCACAGATACGCAGTATTTT
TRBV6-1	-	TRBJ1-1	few	CASSEGDLATEAFF	TGTGCCAGCAGTGAAGGAGACCTAGCGACTGAAGCTTTCTTT
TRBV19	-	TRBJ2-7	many	CASSRDTFTYEQYF	TGTGCCAGTAGCCGGGACACCTTCACCTACGAGCAGTACTTC
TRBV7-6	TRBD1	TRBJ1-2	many	CASSQWTGDGYTF	TGTGCCAGCAGCCAATGGACAGGGGATGGCTACACCTTC
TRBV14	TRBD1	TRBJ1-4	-	CASSGTGGAFQELFF	TGTGCCAGCAGCGGCACAGGGGGCGCCTTCCAGGAACTGTTTTTT
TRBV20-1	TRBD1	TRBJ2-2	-	CSARLGDSGELFF	TGCAGTGCTAGGTTAGGGGACAGCGGGGAGCTGTTTTTT
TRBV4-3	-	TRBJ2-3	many	CASSQDSGDTQYF	TGCGCCAGCAGCCAAGATTCTGGTGATACGCAGTATTTT
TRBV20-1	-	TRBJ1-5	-	CSARDGTGISNQPQHF	TGCAGTGCTAGAGATGGGACGGGCATTAGCAATCAGCCCCAGCATTTT
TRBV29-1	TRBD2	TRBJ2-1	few	CSVKGLTKAGEGGAYNEQFF	TGCAGCGTTAAAGGATTAACAAAAGCGGGAGAGGGAGGGGCCTACAATGAGCAGTTCTTC
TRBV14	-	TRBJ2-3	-	CASADGVTLSTDTQYF	TGTGCCAGCGCTGACGGAGTTACACTTAGCACAGATACGCAGTATTTT
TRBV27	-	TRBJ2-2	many	CASSTTATGELFF	TGTGCCAGCAGTACCACCGCCACCGGGGAGCTGTTTTTT
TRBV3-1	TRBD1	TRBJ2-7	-	CASSQGQGTQYEQYF	TGTGCCAGCAGCCAGGGACAGGGAACGCAGTACGAGCAGTACTTC
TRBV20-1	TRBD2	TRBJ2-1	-	CSARELAGYNEQFF	TGCAGTGCTAGAGAACTAGCGGGTTACAATGAGCAGTTCTTC
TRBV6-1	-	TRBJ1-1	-	CASSEEAGMNTEAFF	TGTGCCAGCAGTGAAGAGGCAGGGATGAACACTGAAGCTTTCTTT
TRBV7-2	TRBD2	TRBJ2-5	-	CASSLGLGSGRTQETQYF	TGTGCCAGCAGCTTAGGGTTAGGCAGCGGGAGGACCCAAGAGACCCAGTACTTC
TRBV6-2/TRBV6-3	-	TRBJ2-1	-	CASSTEVAPYNEQFF	TGTGCCAGCTCAACAGAGGTGGCGCCCTACAATGAGCAGTTCTTC
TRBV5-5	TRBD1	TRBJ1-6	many	CASSFSATGILHF	TGTGCCAGCAGCTTCTCGGCGACAGGGATCCTCCACTTT
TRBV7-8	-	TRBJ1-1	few	CASSLAIDTEAFF	TGTGCCAGCAGCTTAGCGATAGACACTGAAGCTTTCTTT
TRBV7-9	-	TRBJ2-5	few	CASSDMDGQETQYF	TGTGCCAGCAGCGATATGGACGGCCAAGAGACCCAGTACTTC
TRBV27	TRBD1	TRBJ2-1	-	CASSSGQGVGNEQFF	TGTGCCAGCAGTTCAGGACAGGGCGTGGGTAATGAGCAGTTCTTC
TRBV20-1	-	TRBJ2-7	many	CSAKKPRDMGEQYF	TGCAGTGCTAAGAAACCCCGGGACATGGGCGAGCAGTACTTC
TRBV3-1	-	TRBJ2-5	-	CASTPIMTGGGQETQYF	TGTGCCAGCACCCCTATCATGACGGGGGGCGGCCAAGAGACCCAGTACTTC
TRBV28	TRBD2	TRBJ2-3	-	CASSLGGSSLTDTQYF	TGTGCCAGCAGTTTAGGCGGGAGCTCCCTCACAGATACGCAGTATTTT
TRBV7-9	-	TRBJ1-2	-	CASSLEQNYGYTF	TGTGCCAGCAGCTTAGAACAGAACTATGGCTACACCTTC
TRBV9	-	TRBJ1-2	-	CASSVVPDSSNYGYTF	TGTGCCAGCAGCGTAGTCCCCGACAGCAGTAACTATGGCTACACCTTC
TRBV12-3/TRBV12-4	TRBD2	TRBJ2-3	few	CASSLEFGGGATDTQYF	TGTGCCAGCAGTTTAGAATTCGGGGGGGGGGCCACAGATACGCAGTATTTT
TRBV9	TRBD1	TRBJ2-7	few	CASSGTGGTEQYF	TGTGCCAGCAGCGGGACAGGGGGGACCGAGCAGTACTTC
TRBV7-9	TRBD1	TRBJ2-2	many	CASSSGQGTGELFF	TGTGCCAGCAGCTCCGGACAGGGCACCGGGGAGCTGTTTTTT
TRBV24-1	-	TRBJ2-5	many	CATSDFGLVTQYF	TGTGCCACCAGTGATTTTGGCTTAGTGACCCAGTACTTC
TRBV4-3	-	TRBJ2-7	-	CASSQASVGVYEQYF	TGCGCCAGCAGCCAGGCTTCGGTGGGAGTTTACGAGCAGTACTTC
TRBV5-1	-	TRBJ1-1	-	CASSLPPGSEAFF	TGCGCCAGCAGCTTACCCCCTGGCAGTGAAGCTTTCTTT
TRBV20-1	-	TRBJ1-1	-	CSAREVNTEAFF	TGCAGTGCTAGGGAGGTGAACACTGAAGCTTTCTTT
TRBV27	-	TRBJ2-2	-	CASSPVVGPTGELFF	TGTGCCAGCAGTCCCGTGGTCGGGCCGACCGGGGAGCTGTTTTTT
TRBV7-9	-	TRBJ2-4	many	CASGDKNIQYF	TGTGCCAGTGGGGACAAAAACATTCAGTACTTC
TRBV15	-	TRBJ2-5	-	CATGTGRQETQYF	TGTGCCACCGGTACAGGGAGGCAAGAGACCCAGTACTTC
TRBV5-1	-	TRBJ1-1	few	CASSYTVSLEPEAFF	TGCGCCAGCAGTTACACAGTCTCCCTAGAACCTGAAGCTTTCTTT
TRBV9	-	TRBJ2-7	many	CASSVGVGYEQYF	TGTGCCAGCAGCGTAGGGGTGGGCTACGAGCAGTACTTC
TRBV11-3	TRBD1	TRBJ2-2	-	CASSFGQGIFDGELFF	TGTGCCAGCAGCTTTGGACAGGGAATTTTTGACGGGGAGCTGTTTTTT
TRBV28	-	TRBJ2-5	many	CASSPGDLIEETQYF	TGTGCCAGCAGTCCGGGGGACCTTATAGAGGAGACCCAGTACTTC
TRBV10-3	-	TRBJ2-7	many	CAISESGDLYEQYF	TGTGCCATCAGTGAGTCCGGGGACCTCTACGAGCAGTACTTC
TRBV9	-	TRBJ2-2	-	CASSVKVTALTLNTGELFF	TGTGCCAGCAGCGTAAAGGTGACAGCTCTTACCCTAAACACCGGGGAGCTGTTTTTT
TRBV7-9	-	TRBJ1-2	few	CASSLEEGFGNYGYTF	TGTGCCAGCAGCTTAGAGGAGGGCTTCGGGAACTATGGCTACACCTTC
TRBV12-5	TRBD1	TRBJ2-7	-	CASGSPKDRGRARYEQYF	TGTGCTAGTGGTTCCCCCAAGGACAGGGGGCGCGCCCGCTACGAGCAGTACTTC
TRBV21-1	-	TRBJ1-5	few	CASSRRTGGNQPQHF	TGTGCCAGCAGCCGCCGGACAGGGGGCAATCAGCCCCAGCATTTT
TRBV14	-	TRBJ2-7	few	CASSQDGYYEQYF	TGTGCCAGCAGCCAGGACGGGTACTACGAGCAGTACTTC
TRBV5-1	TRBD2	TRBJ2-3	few	CASSFDFTSGKSTDTQYF	TGCGCCAGCAGCTTCGACTTTACTAGCGGGAAAAGCACAGATACGCAGTATTTT
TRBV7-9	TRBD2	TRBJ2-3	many	CASSPLDWGGKDTQYF	TGTGCCAGCAGCCCCTTAGACTGGGGGGGTAAAGATACGCAGTATTTT
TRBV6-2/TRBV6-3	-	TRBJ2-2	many	CASSYLATGELFF	TGTGCCAGCAGTTACCTTGCCACCGGGGAGCTGTTTTTT